This T cell receptor beta chain was identified during a study of T-cell memory formation after mild COVID-19. General study findings and limits: Some clones that responded were present in memory (sampled pre-infection), which suggests cross-reactive memory joined. There was no confirmation that second-wave clones peaking on day 37 were SARS-CoV-2 specific. Clones that contracted from day 15 to 85 were balanced CD4/CD8, while later expanders leaned CD4+.

This clonotype was detected only a few times. The antigen is undetermined. TCR alpha and TCR beta cDNA libraries carrying sample barcodes and UMIs came from 5'RACE with constant-segment primers. TCRdb reanalysed the 5' RACE reads using MiXCR and keeps one entry per CDR3 protein. The sample lists approximately 480,000 distinct CDR3 sequences, about 18% occurring once. The material sequenced was PBMCs or a T cell subset sorted from them (not recorded which). The TCR comes from an adult woman who had mild COVID-19 (a few samples of this study predate the infection). Cell type and time point are not known.

The CDR3 here is CASSPSTARNYGYTF. The CDR3 DNA reads as TGCGCCAGCAGCCCAAGTACTGCCCGTAACTATGGCTACACCTTC. This chain joins TRBV4-1 and TRBJ1-2, with D unclear. Looked up from germline, CDR1 is MGHRA and CDR2 is YSYEKL. V was shortened by 4 bases and J by 1 base, with 13 bases between the two germline ends. CDR3 length: 15 residues.